This T cell receptor beta chain was identified during a study of OX40 agonist ivuxolimab in advanced cancers. Study details: The diagnoses of dose-escalation patients were hepatocellular carcinoma, melanoma, renal cell or head and neck cancer.

Germline V gives CDR1 MDHEN, CDR2 SYDVKM. V dropped 6 bases and J dropped 4 bases, with 19 bases sitting between them. This CDR3 comprises 16 residues. Findings of the study overall: Circulating CD4+ and CD8+ T cells showed clonal expansion by week 6 at 0.1 to 3.0 mg/kg.

As to this clone: Its antigen is still unknown.

Here immunoSEQ multiplex PCR was the method, and the copy in TCRdb shows in-frame clones only, minus some. The data hold about 80,000 clones, with roughly 87% observed a single time. Here the sequenced sample was CD4+ or CD8+ T cells sorted from blood, taken in a trial of the OX40 agonist ivuxolimab. The chain has TRBV28 and TRBJ1-5; a possible D gene is TRBD1 (5 bases). The receptor was derived from an adult with an advanced solid tumor such as melanoma, head and neck, liver or kidney cancer. The CDR3: CASRPWVGVVNQPQHF. The CDR3 DNA reads TGTGCCAGCAGGCCCTGGGTAGGGGTAGTGAATCAGCCCCAGCATTTT. The full variable domain, rest sourced from reference TRBV28 and TRBJ1-5, is DVKVTQSSRYLVKRTGEKVFLECVQDMDHENMFWYRQDPGLGLRLIYFSYDVKMKEKGDIPEGYSVSREKKERFSLILESASTNQTSMYLCASRPWVGVVNQPQHFGDGTRLSIL.